This is a list of T cell receptor beta chains from one sample in a study of blood T cell repertoires in COVID-19. Profiled with immunoSEQ multiplex PCR; TCRdb holds only in-frame clones, not every one. Among around 26,000 clones listed, roughly 85% were seen once. The sample was peripheral blood. All receptors derive from a human donor in a cohort sampled during active COVID-19. The CDR3 runs from the conserved cysteine through the conserved F or W. D genes are given only for firm matches. Size tells how often a clone was seen (once, few, many) or the class of an expanded clone, and some rows leave it out.

V,size,D,J,DNA,CDR3
TRBV7-2,.,TRBD2,TRBJ2-7,TGTGCCAGCAGCTTGGTATCTAGCGGGAGGAACGGCGAGCAGTACTTC,CASSLVSSGRNGEQYF
TRBV14,.,TRBD1,TRBJ1-4,TGTGCCAGCAGCCGTCAGCAGGGGGTTTTAAGGGAAAAACTGTTTTTT,CASSRQQGVLREKLFF
TRBV11-2,few,TRBD2,TRBJ2-7,TGTGCCAGCAGCTTAGATTTCCTAGCGGTGCGCTACGAGCAGTACTTC,CASSLDFLAVRYEQYF
TRBV19,once,TRBD2,TRBJ2-1,TGTGCCAGTAGTATTCGTAGCGCTAGCGGAGCTTACAATGAGCAGTTCTTC,CASSIRSASGAYNEQFF
TRBV6-6,.,.,TRBJ2-7,TGTGCCAGCACCCCCGACGGGAGTTACGAGCAGTACTTC,CASTPDGSYEQYF
TRBV14,.,.,TRBJ1-4,TGTGCCAGCAGCCAAGAACAAGCAACTAATGAAAAACTGTTTTTT,CASSQEQATNEKLFF
TRBV19,.,TRBD1,TRBJ1-1,TGTGCCAGTAGTCCCCAGACAGGGGCGCTTGAAGCTTTCTTT,CASSPQTGALEAFF
TRBV4-3,.,.,TRBJ1-3,TGCGCCAGCAGCCAAGATTCAGGCTACTCTGGAAACACCATATATTTT,CASSQDSGYSGNTIYF
TRBV3-1/TRBV3-2,.,.,TRBJ2-7,TGTGCCAGCAGCCTCCAGGGTGTCTACGAGCAGTACTTC,CASSLQGVYEQYF
TRBV18,.,.,TRBJ2-3,TGTGCCAGCTCACCACTGCTAGCCAGCACAGATACGCAGTATTTT,CASSPLLASTDTQYF
TRBV7-8,.,.,TRBJ1-1,TGTGCCAGCAGCTTGGGACAGAACACTGAAGCTTTCTTT,CASSLGQNTEAFF
TRBV19,.,.,TRBJ2-7,TGTGCCAGTACCCTAAAGGGGTCAGGGGCTGTCAAGTACTTC,CASTLKGSGAVKYF
TRBV5-1,.,TRBD2,TRBJ2-1,TGCGCCAGCAGCTTGATTCCAGCGGGAGGGCCCAATGAGCAGTTCTTC,CASSLIPAGGPNEQFF
TRBV2,.,.,TRBJ2-5,TGTGCCAGCAGTGCATACAGACAAGAGACCCAGTACTTC,CASSAYRQETQYF
TRBV6-6,.,.,TRBJ2-3,TGTGCCAGCGTCTACGGGGGGCCGACAACAGATACGCAGTATTTT,CASVYGGPTTDTQYF
TRBV27,.,TRBD1,TRBJ2-1,TGTGCCAGCAGTACCGGGGGGACAGGGCTTGGAGAGCAGTTCTTC,CASSTGGTGLGEQFF
TRBV10-2,.,.,TRBJ1-1,TGCGCCAGCAGGTCCGGGGGTCGCACTGAAGCTTTCTTT,CASRSGGRTEAFF
TRBV7-2,.,TRBD1,TRBJ1-2,TGTGCCAGCAGCCGTTTGGGACAGGACGTGACAAATGGCTACACCTTC,CASSRLGQDVTNGYTF